A single sample gave rise to the 11 T cell receptor beta chains below, sequenced in a study of OX40 agonist ivuxolimab in advanced cancers. Sequencing was performed with immunoSEQ multiplex PCR; in TCRdb, only in-frame clones are kept and a portion is missing. The sample holds 50,000 to 70,000 clones, over 90% seen once. Sequenced material: CD4+ or CD8+ T cells sorted from blood, taken in a trial of the OX40 agonist ivuxolimab. The receptor source for this set is an adult with an advanced solid tumor such as melanoma, head and neck, liver or kidney cancer.

The chain links TRBV28 to TRBJ2-7; D ambiguous. The CDR3 is 14 amino acids. Looked up from germline, CDR1 is MDHEN and CDR2 is SYDVKM. V lost 5 bases and J lost 6, with 17 bases in between. The DNA of the CDR3 is TGTGCCAGCAGTACTCCCTCCCTGGCCGGCGAGCAGTACTTC. Protein: CASSTPSLAGEQYF.

The rearrangement uses TRBV4-2 and TRBJ1-1, with D unresolved. Germline V gives CDR1 LGHNA, CDR2 YNFKEQ. V lost 4 bases to trimming and J lost 4 bases, with 13 bases between them. There are 14 residues in the CDR3. CDR3 residues: CASSLGVRGTEAFF. The CDR3 DNA follows: TGTGCCAGCAGCCTTGGTGTCCGGGGCACTGAAGCTTTCTTT.

This clone was seen once. The chain uses TRBV30 and TRBJ2-1; D gene unclear. CDR1 GTSNPN and CDR2 SVGIG come from the germline V gene (reference sequence). CDR3 size: 15 residues. The ends were cut back, 3 bases at V and 0 bases at J, with 12 bases in the middle. The DNA of the CDR3 is TGTGCCTGGAGCTCGGATTCATCCTCCTACAATGAGCAGTTCTTC. This gives the protein CAWSSDSSSYNEQFF. Together with reference TRBV30 and TRBJ2-1, the CDR3 gives the full variable domain: SQTIHQWPATLVQPVGSPLSLECTVEGTSNPNLYWYRQAAGRGLQLLFYSVGIGQISSEVPQNLSASRPQDRQFILSSKKLLLSDSGFYLCAWSSDSSSYNEQFFGPGTRLTVL.

The V call is TRBV19, the J call TRBJ2-7; 12 bases map to TRBD2. Germline V gene sequence: CDR1 LNHDA, CDR2 SQIVND (reference sequence). V lost 6 bases, J lost 6 bases, and 6 bases stayed unmatched. This CDR3 spans 14 amino acids. This chain's CDR3 is CASSLGLAGLEQYF. CDR3 DNA: TGTGCCAGTAGCTTGGGACTAGCGGGCCTCGAGCAGTACTTC.

This chain connects TRBV4-1 to TRBJ1-2, with TRBD1 as a possible D gene (6 bases). Trimming removed 4 bases at V and 4 bases at J, with 22 bases between. This CDR3 has 17 residues. The germline gives CDR1 MGHRA, CDR2 YSYEKL. The CDR3 nucleotides are TGCGCCAGCAGCCTTTCGGGGGGGGGCGGAGGAGTCTATGGCTACACCTTC. Translation gives CASSLSGGGGGVYGYTF.

The chain combines TRBV7-9 with TRBJ2-2; TRBD1 agrees at 8 bases. The germline V gene encodes CDR1 SEHNR and CDR2 FQNEAQ (reference sequence). CDR3 size: 14 residues. With V trimmed by 5 bases and J by 5 bases, 4 bases remained unmatched. The DNA of the CDR3 is TGTGCCAGCAGCCAGGACAGGGCAACCGGGGAGCTGTTTTTT. This gives the protein CASSQDRATGELFF.

This clone is a singleton in its sample. The chain couples TRBV5-6 to TRBJ2-7; 7 bases map to TRBD1. V gave up 4 bases and J gave up 2 bases; unmatched junction bases: 3. CDR3 length equals 13 residues. CDR1 and CDR2 from the germline V gene are SGHDT and YYEEEE. CDR3 sequence: CASSPGTAYEQYF. The DNA for the CDR3 is TGTGCCAGCAGCCCCGGGACAGCCTACGAGCAGTACTTC.

The genes are TRBV7-9 and TRBJ2-1; 10 bases fit TRBD1. Germline V gene sequence: CDR1 SEHNR, CDR2 FQNEAQ (reference sequence). This CDR3 has 15 amino acids. Trimming removed 1 base from V and 7 bases from J; junction bases left unmatched: 4. CDR3 bases: TGTGCCAGCAGCTTAGAGACAGGGGGCTATAATGAGCAGTTCTTC. Its translation: CASSLETGGYNEQFF.

The V and J genes are TRBV14 and TRBJ2-1; tentatively, D is TRBD2 (5 bases). The CDR3 spans 16 residues. Germline V lookup: CDR1 SGHDN, CDR2 FVKESK. The V end lost 3 bases, the J end lost 0 bases, and 12 bases lay between the germline ends. The CDR3 DNA reads as TGTGCCAGCAGCCACCCGGGCAGCGGCTCCTACAATGAGCAGTTCTTC. Translation: CASSHPGSGSYNEQFF.

The chain combines TRBV15 with TRBJ1-1; TRBD1 matches 8 bases. The ends lost 5 bases at V and 1 base at J; junction bases unmatched: 3. The germline V gene has CDR1 LNHNV and CDR2 YYDKDF (reference sequence). The CDR3 spans 14 residues. The CDR3 DNA reads as TGTGCCACCAGCCATGGGACAGGGAACACTGAAGCTTTCTTT. It is translated as CATSHGTGNTEAFF. Full variable domain (rest looked up from reference TRBV15 and TRBJ1-1): DAMVIQNPRYQVTQFGKPVTLSCSQTLNHNVMYWYQQKSSQAPKLLFHYYDKDFNNEADTPDNFQSRRPNTSFCFLDIRSPGLGDTAMYLCATSHGTGNTEAFFGQGTRLTVV.

The chain is built from TRBV6-5 and TRBJ2-1, with D perhaps matching TRBD1 (5 bases). The germline V and J ends were trimmed by 5 bases and 1 base, with 9 bases remaining between them. Germline V gene sequence: CDR1 MNHEY, CDR2 SVGAGI. This CDR3 region has 14 residues. This CDR3 is CASSGRASYNEQFF. CDR3 sequence (DNA): TGTGCCAGCAGTGGCAGGGCTTCCTACAATGAGCAGTTCTTC.